These T cell receptor beta chains were read from a single sample in a study of T-cell reconstitution after alpha-beta-depleted transplantation in children. TCRdb processed the PCR reads anew with MiXCR; each CDR3 protein has one entry. The data hold 300,000 to 350,000 distinct CDR3 sequences, with roughly 25% observed a single time. Sequencing was performed on PBMCs, mostly from graft donor cells, taken 180 days after TCRalphabeta/CD19-depleted stem cell transplant. The receptors shown here come from a male patient between 10 and 17 years old who had a stem cell transplant for acute lymphoblastic leukemia, so the T cells may come from the graft donor. CDR3s include the opening cysteine and the closing phenylalanine or tryptophan. A D gene is named only where the DNA matches it firmly. Size values are once, few and many counts, or a class for expanded clones, and some rows have none.

V gene	clone size	J gene	D gene	CDR3 protein	CDR3 DNA
TRBV9	few	TRBJ2-1	-	CASSVEPRGRNEQFF	TGTGCCAGCAGCGTAGAACCAAGGGGGAGGAATGAGCAGTTCTTC
TRBV6-1	-	TRBJ2-6	-	CASSRSRVPRRDGANVLTF	TGTGCCAGCAGCCGAAGCCGGGTACCTAGGAGGGACGGGGCCAACGTCCTGACTTTC
TRBV7-3	-	TRBJ1-6	-	CASRRGLGSPLHF	TGTGCCAGCAGGAGGGGACTCGGTTCACCCCTCCACTTT
TRBV28	few	TRBJ2-5	-	CASTLDLWAHRETQYF	TGTGCCAGCACACTCGACCTCTGGGCCCACAGAGAGACCCAGTACTTC
TRBV12-5	few	TRBJ1-3	-	CASGLAYSSNGNTIYF	TGTGCTAGTGGTTTGGCTTACAGTTCTAATGGAAACACCATATATTTT
TRBV29-1	few	TRBJ2-2	-	CSVELWDTKNTGELFF	TGCAGCGTTGAATTATGGGACACTAAGAACACCGGGGAGCTGTTTTTT
TRBV2	few	TRBJ2-3	TRBD2	CAIGGRREWGGTDTQYF	TGTGCCATCGGCGGTCGGCGGGAGTGGGGAGGCACAGATACGCAGTATTTT
TRBV7-6	few	TRBJ2-5	TRBD2	CASSSLGGRETQYF	TGTGCCAGCAGCTCCTTGGGGGGGAGAGAGACCCAGTACTTC
TRBV21-1	-	TRBJ2-5	-	CASCQGGSGETQYF	TGTGCCAGCTGCCAGGGGGGGTCGGGGGAGACCCAGTACTTC
TRBV3-1	few	TRBJ1-4	-	CASSQDRGNEKLFF	TGTGCCAGCAGCCAAGATAGGGGTAATGAAAAACTGTTTTTT
TRBV7-9	few	TRBJ1-2	-	CASSSDRRWREYGYTF	TGTGCCAGCAGCTCTGACCGTCGATGGCGGGAGTATGGCTACACCTTC
TRBV7-9	-	TRBJ1-2	-	CASSFQAYGYTF	TGTGCCAGCAGTTTTCAGGCGTATGGCTACACCTTC
TRBV6-1	few	TRBJ1-2	-	CASTIRGANGYTF	TGTGCCAGCACCATAAGGGGGGCAAATGGCTACACCTTC
TRBV29-1	-	TRBJ1-5	-	CSVEEGTNQPQHF	TGCAGCGTTGAAGAGGGGACTAATCAGCCCCAGCATTTT
TRBV24-1	-	TRBJ2-2	-	CATSDSQDPAGGELFF	TGTGCCACCAGTGATTCCCAGGACCCAGCCGGCGGGGAGCTGTTTTTT
TRBV7-3	-	TRBJ2-7	-	CASSLDLWSEQYF	TGTGCCAGCAGCTTAGATCTGTGGAGCGAGCAGTACTTC
TRBV10-3	-	TRBJ1-2	-	CAISESLSGRLYGYTF	TGTGCCATCAGTGAGTCCCTGTCGGGGAGGCTCTATGGCTACACCTTC
TRBV29-1	-	TRBJ2-2	TRBD1	CSVDSGTGRTGELFF	TGCAGCGTCGACTCCGGGACAGGGAGGACCGGGGAGCTGTTTTTT
TRBV12-5	-	TRBJ2-1	-	CASGLVDNEQFF	TGTGCTAGTGGTTTGGTGGACAATGAGCAGTTCTTC
TRBV12-3/TRBV12-4	-	TRBJ2-5	TRBD2	CASSLTSGRASPQETQYF	TGTGCCAGCAGTTTAACTAGCGGGAGGGCCTCGCCGCAAGAGACCCAGTACTTC
TRBV4-1	-	TRBJ2-1	TRBD2	CASSPQKREGYNEQFF	TGCGCCAGCAGCCCACAGAAGCGGGAGGGCTACAATGAGCAGTTCTTC
TRBV29-1	many	TRBJ2-7	TRBD2	CSVLASGEETYEQYF	TGCAGCGTTCTGGCTAGCGGGGAGGAGACCTACGAGCAGTACTTC
TRBV20-1	-	TRBJ2-1	TRBD2	CSARAKLAGDPKEQFF	TGCAGTGCTAGGGCTAAACTAGCGGGAGATCCCAAGGAGCAGTTCTTC